The TCR beta chain described here comes from a study of blood T cell repertoires in COVID-19. About the research overall: Researchers got acute and convalescent COVID-19 samples from the United States, Italy and Spain.

Germline V gene lookup returns CDR1 KGHSH and CDR2 LQKENI. The V gene end was trimmed by 3 bases and the J gene end by 4 bases; junction bases not matched to a gene: 8. This CDR3 has 15 amino acids. How the authors handled the data: Nucleated cell number was recorded as an estimate derived from reference gene primer amplification. Repertoires were generated with immunoSEQ multiplex PCR, while TCRdb's copy carries only in-frame clones and drops some. That table supplies the V and J calls and clone size; D and trimming were determined from the DNA. The top ten hold 2.7% of the sample, which has 170,000 or so clones, around 86% seen once.

Sequencing was performed on peripheral blood. V usage is TRBV18 and J usage is TRBJ1-2; 7 bases line up with TRBD1. The TCR comes from a man aged 35-49 years with active or convalescent COVID-19. CDR3 residues: CASSPASGQIYGYTF. The CDR3 DNA reads as TGTGCCAGCTCACCTGCCTCGGGACAGATCTATGGCTACACCTTC.